This TCR beta chain was identified in a study of T cells in Graves' hyperthyroidism and ophthalmopathy. Regarding the study as a whole: It was a median about 6.5 months before onset that the model predicted ophthalmopathy. Among clonotypes expanded in thyroid above 0.001, most were also found in blood.

The study left out patients who had uncontrolled infection, other autoimmune disease, pregnancy or lactation. In making diagnoses, clinical symptoms, serum thyroxine and TRAb, thyroid ultrasound and orbital computed tomography were all used. Amplification targeted TCR beta CDR3 regions from RNA transcripts. The TCR CDR3 first-round RT-PCR relied on the HTBI primer set. One entry per CDR3 protein, called by TCRdb with MiXCR from the multiplex PCR reads. The sample includes 550,000 to 700,000 distinct CDR3 sequences, roughly 50% of them seen just once. This CDR3 region has 14 residues. The V end lost 5 bases, the J end lost 6 bases, and 11 bases lay between the germline ends. Germline V lookup: CDR1 SEHNR, CDR2 FQNEAQ (reference sequence). About this clonotype itself: What it binds is unknown.

This receptor was obtained from an adult woman with Graves' disease, either hyperthyroidism or ophthalmopathy (not recorded which). The specimen sequenced was peripheral blood or thyroid tissue (not recorded which). The J gene is TRBJ2-6, the V gene TRBV7-9; D unclear. The DNA for the CDR3 is TGTGCCAGCAGCCCTGCCCCCGCGGCCAACGTCCTGACTTTC. Its translation: CASSPAPAANVLTF.